The clone carrying this TCR beta chain was seen only a few times. Its antigen is unknown. These data originate in a study of lymphopenia after photon versus proton radiotherapy. The CDR3 spans 16 residues. Germline V lookup: CDR1 MNHEY, CDR2 SMNVEV (reference sequence). The V gene lost 5 bases and the J gene lost 2 bases, with 16 bases spanning the gap. General study findings and limits: After lymphocyte nadir, photon-treated repertoires showed oligoclonal expansion, especially CD8+ Temra.

TCRdb's table, derived via immunoSEQ multiplex PCR, lists solely in-frame clones and lacks some. The table has 70,000 or so clones, just under 95% seen once; the top ten hold 2.2%. The chain joins TRBV27 to TRBJ2-1, with D maybe TRBD2 (6 bases). This TCR was sampled from a woman in her thirties or forties with cholangiocarcinoma. Sequenced material: peripheral blood, taken from a patient treated with photon-based radiotherapy. Here the CDR3 DNA reads TGTGCCAGCAGTCCCTTAGGCGGGGATACCTACAATGAGCAGTTCTTC. This encodes CASSPLGGDTYNEQFF.